This T cell receptor beta chain was obtained from a study of blood T cells in healthy people across ages. Study-wide context: Capture by template switching was about one barcoded beta molecule per two T cells. Study-wide results and caveats: Donor CMV status was unknown, possibly confounding expanded clonotype changes.

CDR3 length: 13 amino acids. The germline CDR1 and CDR2 sequences are SGDLS and YYNGEE. Primed by a sample-barcoded 5' primer and a J-beta primer mix, a second PCR proceeded for about 6 to 11 cycles. Researchers report that a template-switch adaptor with 12 random nucleotides tagged each cDNA molecule. TCRdb analysed the 5' RACE reads with MiXCR anew, one entry per CDR3 protein. The sample records around 1,500,000 distinct CDR3 sequences, 40% to 50% being singletons. It was around 9 milliliters of peripheral blood that were drawn from each donor. Only a few counts were recorded for this clonotype. Its antigen is still unknown.

The receptor was isolated from a woman under 30 in good health. V gene TRBV9 combines with J gene TRBJ2-7; D ambiguous. Gene TRBJ2-5 matches the end of the DNA better, so the J call may be wrong. The specimen sequenced was blood. The CDR3 region is CASSVDEGETQYF. DNA for the CDR3: TGTGCCAGCAGCGTAGATGAAGGGGAGACCCAGTACTTC.